Below are 16 T cell receptor beta chains sequenced from a single sample in a study of CD8+CD57+ T cells in acquired aplastic anemia. CDR3 and TCR beta VDJ profiling relied on genomic DNA as the template. TCRdb analysed the reads with MiXCR anew, one entry per CDR3 protein. Among 150,000 to 200,000 distinct CDR3 sequences, over 60% were seen once, and the ten largest hold around 42%. Sequencing input: sorted CD4+, CD8+, or CD8+CD57+ T cells (not recorded which) from PBMCs. All receptors derive from a human donor with severe aplastic anemia or a healthy control (not recorded which).

This clonotype came up many times. The chain couples TRBV19 to TRBJ1-1; 8 bases are shared with TRBD1. V was pared by 5 bases and J by 5 bases, with 7 bases of the junction left unmatched. The CDR3 sequence is 14 residues long. Germline loops: CDR1 LNHDA, CDR2 SQIVND (reference sequence). Here the CDR3 reads CASSQQGEWTEAFF. The CDR3 DNA is TGTGCCAGTAGTCAACAGGGGGAGTGGACTGAAGCTTTCTTT.

CDR3 amino acids: CASSLVVRPGGEEYF. Here the CDR3 DNA reads TGTGCCAGCAGCTTAGTGGTACGGCCTGGAGGAGAAGAGTACTTC. This sequence joins TRBV7-9 and TRBJ2-4; the D gene is possibly TRBD2 (5 bases). Germline lookup yields CDR1 SEHNR and CDR2 FQNEAQ (reference sequence). This CDR3 comprises 15 residues. V was shortened by 1 base and J by 14 bases, with 21 bases between the two germline ends. Complete variable domain (other parts from reference TRBV7-9 and TRBJ2-4): DTGVSQNPRHKITKRGQNVTFRCDPISEHNRLYWYRQTLGQGPEFLTYFQNEAQLEKSRLLSDRFSAERPKGSFSTLEIQRTEQGDSAMYLCASSLVVRPGGEEYFGAGTRLSVL.

The chain joins TRBV29-1 to TRBJ1-2; tentative D call: TRBD1 (5 bases). V lost 4 bases and J 0 bases, leaving 18 bases between the germline ends. The CDR3 is 16 amino acids. The germline V gene encodes CDR1 SQVTM and CDR2 ANQGSEA. The CDR3 region is CSVVGLAAGSNYGYTF. The DNA for the CDR3 is TGCAGCGTTGTAGGTCTTGCGGCAGGGTCTAACTATGGCTACACCTTC.

The chain links TRBV7-8 to TRBJ1-6; possible D gene TRBD1, 6 bases. Germline values: CDR1 SGHVS, CDR2 FQNEAQ. Trimming took off 5 bases at V and 7 bases at J, with 15 bases between the two ends. The CDR3 length is 15 residues. The CDR3: CASSPRQGINSPLHF. The CDR3 nucleotides are TGTGCCAGCAGCCCACGGCAGGGGATAAATTCACCCCTCCACTTT.

This clonotype was observed at least ten times. The V and J genes are TRBV3-1 and TRBJ2-2; D might be TRBD2 (5 bases). Trimming left V 0 bases short and J 3 bases short, with 11 bases between. CDR1 and CDR2 (germline): LGHDT, YNNKEL (reference sequence). This CDR3 is 16 amino acids long. For the CDR3, the DNA is TGTGCCAGCAGCCAAGATTCGGACTCCTACACCGGGGAGCTGTTTTTT. Its translation: CASSQDSDSYTGELFF.

This clonotype has only a few counts. The chain links TRBV24-1 to TRBJ2-3, with D unclear. Trimming took off 1 base at V and 6 bases at J, with 1 base between the two ends. CDR1 is KGHDR and CDR2 is SFDVKD in the germline V gene. The CDR3 spans 11 residues. The CDR3 bases are TGTGCCACCAGTGATTTTGATACGCAGTATTTT. It codes for CATSDFDTQYF.

This clonotype was seen only a few times. The genes are TRBV7-6 and TRBJ2-2; a weak D match, TRBD2 (6 bases). V was trimmed by 0 bases and J by 0 bases, leaving 8 bases between them. The CDR3 extends over 16 amino acids. Looked up from germline, CDR1 is SGHVS and CDR2 is FNYEAQ. The CDR3 here is CASSLAGGANTGELFF. The CDR3 nucleotides are TGTGCCAGCAGCTTAGCCGGCGGGGCGAACACCGGGGAGCTGTTTTTT.

In its sample, this clonotype was seen once. The chain combines TRBV24-1 with TRBJ2-3, with 14 positions matching TRBD2. CDR3 length: 18 amino acids. V shed 3 bases, J shed 1 base, and the junction held 5 bases outside the gene matches. CDR1 and CDR2 (germline): KGHDR, SFDVKD. CDR3 sequence: CATSDPGLAGGRTDTQYF. As DNA, the CDR3 is TGTGCCACCAGTGATCCCGGACTAGCGGGGGGCCGCACAGATACGCAGTATTTT.

The chain carries TRBV29-1 and TRBJ2-1; no clear D gene. This CDR3 has 13 amino acids. The germline V gene encodes CDR1 SQVTM and CDR2 ANQGSEA. The germline V and J ends were trimmed by 3 bases and 4 bases, with 10 bases remaining between them. The CDR3 reads CSVDPGWYNEQFF. As DNA, the CDR3 is TGCAGCGTTGACCCGGGCTGGTACAATGAGCAGTTCTTC.

V usage is TRBV7-2 and J usage is TRBJ2-2; 10 bases align to TRBD2. Per the germline V gene, CDR1 is SGHTA and CDR2 is FQGNSA. There are 16 residues in the CDR3. Losses at the gene ends were 4 bases for V and 1 base for J; bases not matched to a gene: 3. The CDR3 protein is CASSYRTSGNTGELFF. For the CDR3, the DNA is TGTGCCAGCAGCTACCGGACTAGCGGGAACACCGGGGAGCTGTTTTTT.

The gene calls are TRBV24-1 and TRBJ2-1, with TRBD1 as a possible D gene (6 bases). The CDR3 loop spans 14 amino acids. Germline V CDR1 and CDR2: KGHDR, SFDVKD. V lost 0 bases and J 7 bases, leaving 9 bases between the germline ends. The CDR3 DNA follows: TGTGCCACCAGTGATTTGAGGGGGTCGAATGAGCAGTTCTTC. This sequence encodes CATSDLRGSNEQFF.

On this clonotype itself: The junction departs from the called germline gene at one end, perhaps through a read error. V is TRBV15 and J is TRBJ1-2; 8 nucleotides match TRBD1. The CDR3 has 14 residues. CDR1 is LNHNV, CDR2 YYDKDF, per germline (reference sequence). CDR3 DNA: TGTGCCACCAGCCGAGAGACAGGGGACTATGGCTACACCTTC. Protein product: CATSRETGDYGYTF.

DNA for the CDR3: TGTGCCAGCAGTTTAGAGACGACAGGGGAAGAGCAGTACTTC. This gives the protein CASSLETTGEEQYF. The chain uses TRBV12-3 or TRBV12-4 and TRBJ2-7, with TRBD1 matching 8 bases. V was pared by 1 base and J by 7 bases, with 6 bases of the junction left unmatched. This CDR3 region has 14 residues.

This chain connects TRBV10-3 to TRBJ2-5; 7 bases are a match to TRBD1. This CDR3 spans 14 amino acids. J gave up 4 bases and V 5 bases, and 7 bases lay outside the gene matches. Germline assignment: CDR1 ENHRY and CDR2 SYGVKD. CDR3 region: CAISPGQNLETQYF. The CDR3 nucleotides read TGTGCCATCAGTCCGGGACAGAACCTAGAGACCCAGTACTTC.

Written as DNA, the CDR3 is TGCAGTGCAGCAAAAACTTACAATCAGCCCCAGCATTTT. Protein sequence: CSAAKTYNQPQHF. The rearrangement links TRBV20-1 to TRBJ1-5; D unresolved. Trimming cost V 6 bases and J 3 bases, with 12 bases left between them. CDR3 size: 13 residues. Germline CDR1 reads DFQATT; CDR2 reads SNEGSKA (reference sequence).

This clonotype occurred a few times. The genes are TRBV10-2 and TRBJ2-1; possibly TRBD2 for D (6 bases). Looked up from germline, CDR1 is WSHSY and CDR2 is SAAADI. The CDR3 contains 12 residues. Trimming removed 3 bases from V and 7 bases from J, with 7 bases in between. As DNA, the CDR3 is TGCGCCAGCAGTGAACGGGGGAATGAGCAGTTCTTC. It codes for CASSERGNEQFF.